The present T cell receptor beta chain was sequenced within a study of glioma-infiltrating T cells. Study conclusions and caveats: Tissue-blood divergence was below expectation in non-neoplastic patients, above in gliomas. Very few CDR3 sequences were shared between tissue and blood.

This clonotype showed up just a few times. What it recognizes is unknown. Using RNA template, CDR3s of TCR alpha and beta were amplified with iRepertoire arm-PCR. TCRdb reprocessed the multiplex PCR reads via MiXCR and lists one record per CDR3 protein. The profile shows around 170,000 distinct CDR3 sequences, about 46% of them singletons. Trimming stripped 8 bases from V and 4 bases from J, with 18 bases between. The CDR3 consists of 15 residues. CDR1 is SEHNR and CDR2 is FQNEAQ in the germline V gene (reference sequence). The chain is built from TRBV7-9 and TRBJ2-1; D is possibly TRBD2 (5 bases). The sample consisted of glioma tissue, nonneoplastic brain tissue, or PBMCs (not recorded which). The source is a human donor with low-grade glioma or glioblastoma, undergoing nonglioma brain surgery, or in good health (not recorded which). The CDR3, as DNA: TGTGCCAGCTCACCTAGCCGGTCGCCTTACAATGAGCAGTTCTTC. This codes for CASSPSRSPYNEQFF. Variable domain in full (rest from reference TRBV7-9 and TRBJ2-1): DTGVSQNPRHKITKRGQNVTFRCDPISEHNRLYWYRQTLGQGPEFLTYFQNEAQLEKSRLLSDRFSAERPKGSFSTLEIQRTEQGDSAMYLCASSPSRSPYNEQFFGPGTRLTVL.